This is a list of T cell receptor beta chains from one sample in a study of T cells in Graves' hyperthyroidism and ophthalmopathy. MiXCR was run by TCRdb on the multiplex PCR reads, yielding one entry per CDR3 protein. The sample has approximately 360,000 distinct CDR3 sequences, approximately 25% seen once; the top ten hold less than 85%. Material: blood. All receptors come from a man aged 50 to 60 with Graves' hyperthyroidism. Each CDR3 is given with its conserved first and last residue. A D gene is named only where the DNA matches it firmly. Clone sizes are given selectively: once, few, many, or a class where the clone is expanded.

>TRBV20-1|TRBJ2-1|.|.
TGCAGTGCTAGCCCCGGTGGCGTCCCATACAATGAGCAGTTCTTC
CSASPGGVPYNEQFF
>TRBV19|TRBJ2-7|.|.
TGTGCCAGTAGTATTGGCGGCGTGGACGGTGAGCAGTACTTC
CASSIGGVDGEQYF
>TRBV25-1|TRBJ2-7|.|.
TGTGCCAGCAGTGGGGTTGGGAACTACGAGCAGTACTTC
CASSGVGNYEQYF
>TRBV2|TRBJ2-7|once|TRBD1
TGTGCCAGCAGCCCCCTTACGGGACAGGGTGCCTACGAGCAGTACTTC
CASSPLTGQGAYEQYF
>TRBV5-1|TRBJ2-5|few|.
TGCGCCAGCAGCACAGGCTCCTTTCAAGAGACCCAGTACTTC
CASSTGSFQETQYF
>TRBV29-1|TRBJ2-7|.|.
TGCAGCGTTTCATCGTCCAGCGAGCAGTACTTC
CSVSSSSEQYF
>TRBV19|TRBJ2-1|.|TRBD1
TGTACCAGTAGTATAAGGGGGACAGCAAACAATGAGCAGTTCTTC
CTSSIRGTANNEQFF
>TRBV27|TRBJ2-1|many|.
TGTGCCAGCAGGCTGACGGGATCCCTCTACAATGAGCAGTTCTTC
CASRLTGSLYNEQFF
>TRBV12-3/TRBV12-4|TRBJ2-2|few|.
TGTGCCAGCAGTACCTCCAGGGGGGCGAACACCGGGGAGCTGTTTTTT
CASSTSRGANTGELFF
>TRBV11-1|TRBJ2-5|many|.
TGTGCCAGCAGCCCACCAGATAACCAAGAGACCCAGTACTTC
CASSPPDNQETQYF